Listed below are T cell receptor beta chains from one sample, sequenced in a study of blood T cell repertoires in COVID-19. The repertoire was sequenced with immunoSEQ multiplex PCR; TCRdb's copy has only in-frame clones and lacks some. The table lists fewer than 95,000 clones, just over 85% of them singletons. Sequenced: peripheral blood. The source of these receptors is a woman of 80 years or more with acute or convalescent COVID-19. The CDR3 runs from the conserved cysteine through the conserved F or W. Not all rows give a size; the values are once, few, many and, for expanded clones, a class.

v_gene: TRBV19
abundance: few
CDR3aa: CASTRTGQNYGYTF

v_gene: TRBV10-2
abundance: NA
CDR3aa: CASREGTSGGFEQYF

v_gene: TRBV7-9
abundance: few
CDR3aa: CASSFGGQGAAYGEQFF

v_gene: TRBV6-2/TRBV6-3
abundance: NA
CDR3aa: CASSYLGSSNQPQHF

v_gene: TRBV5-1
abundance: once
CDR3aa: CASSFGLTDSPLHF

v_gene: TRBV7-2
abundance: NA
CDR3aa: CASSQAGRAVSHGELFF

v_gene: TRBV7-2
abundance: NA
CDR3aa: CASSSSWAKSSYEQYF

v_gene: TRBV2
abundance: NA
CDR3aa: CASSPSRGGYGYTF

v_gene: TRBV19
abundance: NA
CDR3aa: CASSLSGDHNEQFF

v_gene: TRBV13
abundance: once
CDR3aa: CASSSSGGEYEQYF

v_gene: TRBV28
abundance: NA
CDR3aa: CASSLGGGPTEAFF

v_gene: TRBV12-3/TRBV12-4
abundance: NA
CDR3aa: CASSGGQGREQYF

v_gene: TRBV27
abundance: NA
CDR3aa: CASMRQSSNLNTEAFF

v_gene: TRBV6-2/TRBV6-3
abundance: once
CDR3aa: CASSNRLAGYNEQFF

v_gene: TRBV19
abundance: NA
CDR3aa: CASSIVAGANQPQHF

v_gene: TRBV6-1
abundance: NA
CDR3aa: CASSEGGQGSYEQYF

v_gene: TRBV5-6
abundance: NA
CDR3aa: CASTRRGSSGNTIYF

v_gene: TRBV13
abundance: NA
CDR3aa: CASSTRQGRDTQYF

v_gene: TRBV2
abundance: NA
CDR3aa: CASSENARALRYTF

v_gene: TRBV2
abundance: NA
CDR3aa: CASNRGLATGELFF

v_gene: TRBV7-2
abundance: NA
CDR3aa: CASSFPGLAGGADTQYF

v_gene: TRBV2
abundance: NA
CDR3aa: CASRMGARETQYF

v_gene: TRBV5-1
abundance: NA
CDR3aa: CASSLSRNEQFF

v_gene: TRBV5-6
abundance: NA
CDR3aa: CASSLGQGRRRSTGELFF

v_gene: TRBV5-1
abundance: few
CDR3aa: CASSPKGQGSHEQYF

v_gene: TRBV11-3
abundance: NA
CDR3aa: CASSLGGPLYNEQFF

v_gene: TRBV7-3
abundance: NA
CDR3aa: CASSLSTGVTDTQYF